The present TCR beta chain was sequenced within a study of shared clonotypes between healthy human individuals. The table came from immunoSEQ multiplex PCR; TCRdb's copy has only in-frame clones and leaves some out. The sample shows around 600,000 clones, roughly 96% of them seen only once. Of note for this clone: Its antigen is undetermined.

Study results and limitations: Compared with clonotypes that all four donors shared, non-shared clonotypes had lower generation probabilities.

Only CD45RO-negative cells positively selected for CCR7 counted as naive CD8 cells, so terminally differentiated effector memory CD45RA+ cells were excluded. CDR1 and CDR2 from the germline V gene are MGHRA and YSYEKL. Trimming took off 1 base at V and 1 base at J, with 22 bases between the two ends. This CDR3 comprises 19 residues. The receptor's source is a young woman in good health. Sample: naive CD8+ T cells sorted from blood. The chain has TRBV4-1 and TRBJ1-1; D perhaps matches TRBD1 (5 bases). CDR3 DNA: TGCGCCAGCAGCCAAGTTACTATGGGGCCACTCTTATGGAACACTGAAGCTTTCTTT. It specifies CASSQVTMGPLLWNTEAFF.